Listed here are 27 T cell receptor beta chains from one sample, sequenced in a study of control samples from healthy donors and cancer patients. Sequencing used immunoSEQ multiplex PCR; TCRdb keeps in-frame clones, though not all of them. The data show over 100,000 clones, 90% seen once. The sample taken for sequencing was blood. Receptors originate from a human donor in good health. The donor label of this sample is uncertain.

V and J are TRBV7-9 and TRBJ2-1; a possible D gene is TRBD1 (7 bases). The germline gives CDR1 SEHNR, CDR2 FQNEAQ (reference sequence). The CDR3 contains 16 residues. The V end was cut by 5 bases, the J end by 8 bases, with 22 bases between. For the CDR3, the DNA is TGTGCCAGCAGCCCCAGGGGGGCCTTGGGTCGATATGAGCAGTTCTTC. Amino acids: CASSPRGALGRYEQFF.

This clone was counted a single time. The rearrangement joins TRBV7-9 to TRBJ2-1, with 8 bases identical to TRBD1. From germline, CDR1 is SEHNR and CDR2 FQNEAQ (reference sequence). The CDR3 has 14 residues. J was trimmed by 2 bases and V by 3 bases; bases with no gene match: 0. CDR3: CASSLDRAYNEQFF. The CDR3 DNA follows: TGTGCCAGCAGCTTGGACAGGGCCTACAATGAGCAGTTCTTC.

The chain is built from TRBV6-6 and TRBJ1-4; weak D call: TRBD1 (5 bases). Germline assignment: CDR1 MNHNY and CDR2 SVGAGI (reference sequence). Trimming removed 7 bases at V and 3 bases at J, with 12 bases between. The CDR3 extends over 14 amino acids. The CDR3 sequence: CASKAAGSNEKLFF. The CDR3 DNA reads as TGTGCCAGCAAAGCAGCAGGGTCTAATGAAAAACTGTTTTTT.

The CDR3 loop is CASSLQRGGSTEQFF. The CDR3 DNA follows: TGCGCCAGCAGCCTTCAGCGGGGGGGTTCTACTGAGCAGTTCTTC. V is TRBV5-1 and J is TRBJ2-1, with 10 bases fitting TRBD2. The CDR3 has 15 residues. The ends lost 4 bases at V and 9 bases at J; junction bases unmatched: 10. The germline CDR1 and CDR2 sequences are SGHRS and YFSETQ.

The chain links TRBV19 to TRBJ1-1; D may be TRBD1 (5 bases). This CDR3 has 12 residues. V was shortened by 10 bases and J by 2 bases, with 11 bases between the two germline ends. From germline, CDR1 is LNHDA and CDR2 SQIVND (reference sequence). In nucleotides, the CDR3 is TGTGCCACCTCACAGGCCAACACTGAAGCTTTCTTT. Its translation is CATSQANTEAFF. The entire variable domain, with the rest obtained from reference TRBV19 and TRBJ1-1, is as follows: DGGITQSPKYLFRKEGQNVTLSCEQNLNHDAMYWYRQDPGQGLRLIYYSQIVNDFQKGDIAEGYSVSREKKESFPLTVTSAQKNPTAFYLCATSQANTEAFFGQGTRLTVV.

The gene calls are TRBV19 and TRBJ1-1, with 7 bases lining up with TRBD1. V was clipped by 3 bases and J by 5 bases; unmatched bases: 3. CDR3 length: 13 amino acids. Germline loops: CDR1 LNHDA, CDR2 SQIVND (reference sequence). The chain's CDR3 is CASSIQQGTEAFF. The CDR3, as DNA: TGTGCCAGTAGTATTCAACAGGGGACTGAAGCTTTCTTT.

The rearrangement joins TRBV19 to TRBJ1-4, with 8 nucleotides matching TRBD1. The germline gives CDR1 LNHDA, CDR2 SQIVND (reference sequence). With 7 bases clipped from V and 7 bases from J, the junction kept 5 bases outside the gene matches. This CDR3 is built from 13 residues. CDR3 amino acids: CASMDRVAEKLFF. DNA for the CDR3: TGTGCCAGTATGGACAGGGTGGCTGAAAAACTGTTTTTT.

The chain uses TRBV3-1 (or the pseudogene TRBV3-2) and TRBJ1-6; no definite D call. V was pared by 1 base and J by 2 bases, with 6 bases between. CDR1 is LGHDT, CDR2 YNNKEL, per germline (reference sequence). This CDR3 has 15 residues. The CDR3 region is CASSQVNPYNSPLHF. Written as DNA, the CDR3 is TGTGCCAGCAGCCAAGTAAATCCCTATAATTCACCCCTCCACTTT.

This chain joins TRBV5-6 and TRBJ1-2; a possible D gene is TRBD1 (5 bases). There are 14 residues in the CDR3. CDR1 is SGHDT, CDR2 YYEEEE, per germline. The V gene lost 0 bases and the J gene lost 0 bases, with 6 bases spanning the gap. The CDR3 DNA is TGTGCCAGCAGCTTGGAAGGGGCTAACTATGGCTACACCTTC. Protein product: CASSLEGANYGYTF.

The chain carries TRBV11-2 and TRBJ2-7, with D unclear. In germline, CDR1 is SGHAT, CDR2 FQNNGV. The ends were cut back, 0 bases at V and 6 bases at J, with 18 bases in the middle. This CDR3 has 16 residues. DNA for the CDR3: TGTGCCAGCAGCTTAGATGGGTTAGCCCGGGCAGTCGAGCAGTACGTC. The encoded protein is CASSLDGLARAVEQYV.

This clone appeared a single time. The chain links TRBV2 to TRBJ1-6; possible D gene TRBD1, 5 bases. The CDR3 has 15 residues. V lost 3 bases to trimming and J lost 6 bases, with 12 bases between them. Germline loops: CDR1 SNHLY, CDR2 FYNNEI. The CDR3 DNA reads TGTGCCAGCAGTGATATGGGGCTGGGTAATTCACCCCTCCACTTT. This sequence encodes CASSDMGLGNSPLHF.

This rearrangement joins TRBV25-1 to TRBJ2-1; 14 bases are shared with TRBD2. CDR3 size: 15 residues. V shed 5 bases and J 4 bases; nucleotides not matched to a gene: 1. Looked up from germline, CDR1 is MGHDK and CDR2 is SYGVNS. The CDR3 nucleotides read TGTGCCAGCAGTCGGACTAGCGGGGGGTACAATGAGCAGTTCTTC. Amino acid sequence: CASSRTSGGYNEQFF.

CDR3 sequence (DNA): TGTGCCAGGGACTGGCAAGAGACCCAGTACTTC. Protein sequence: CARDWQETQYF. The rearrangement joins TRBV2 to TRBJ2-5; possible D gene TRBD2, 5 bases. Germline CDR1 is SNHLY and CDR2 is FYNNEI. The CDR3 loop spans 11 amino acids. The V and J ends lost 9 bases and 2 bases respectively, with 7 bases between them.

This clone was seen more than once but under ten times. The gene calls are TRBV6-5 and TRBJ1-1; a possible D gene is TRBD1 (5 bases). Germline lookup yields CDR1 MNHEY and CDR2 SVGAGI. The CDR3 contains 14 residues. Trimming cost V 6 bases and J 6 bases, with 17 bases left between them. The CDR3 coding sequence is TGTGCCAGCAGACCGCAGGGACCCGGCGCTGAAGCTTTCTTT. This translates into CASRPQGPGAEAFF.

The gene calls are TRBV5-1 and TRBJ1-1, with D hard to call. This CDR3 has 13 residues. V was pared by 1 base and J by 6 bases, with 10 bases between. CDR1 and CDR2 (germline): SGHRS, YFSETQ. CDR3 amino acids: CASSLTGIPEAFF. In DNA form, the CDR3 reads TGCGCCAGCAGCTTGACCGGTATCCCTGAAGCTTTCTTT.

The chain combines TRBV9 with TRBJ2-1; TRBD2 matches 9 bases. Germline-derived CDR1 and CDR2 are SGDLS and YYNGEE. The CDR3 has 16 amino acids. V was pared by 0 bases and J by 6 bases, with 7 bases of the junction left unmatched. The DNA for the CDR3 is TGTGCCAGCAGCGTAGACTTAGCGGGGGCCAGCAATGAGCAGTTCTTC. Translated, it gives CASSVDLAGASNEQFF.

The chain links TRBV19 to TRBJ2-1, with D perhaps matching TRBD1 (5 bases). Trimming took off 1 base at V and 2 bases at J, with 12 bases between the two ends. The CDR3 is 16 residues long. Per germline, CDR1 LNHDA and CDR2 SQIVND (reference sequence). In DNA, the CDR3 is TGTGCCAGTAGTATAGGGTCAGACAGCCCCTACAATGAGCAGTTCTTC. It codes for CASSIGSDSPYNEQFF.

The V gene is TRBV18, the J gene TRBJ1-2; no clear D. The CDR3 loop spans 16 amino acids. The V end was cut by 2 bases, the J end by 0 bases, with 13 bases between. Germline CDR1 and CDR2: KGHSH and LQKENI. The CDR3 sequence: CASSPSGEPSNYGYTF. The CDR3 region has the DNA TGTGCCAGCTCACCAAGCGGGGAACCCTCTAACTATGGCTACACCTTC.

The CDR3 loop is CASSRQGGYTEAFF. DNA for the CDR3: TGTGCCAGCAGTCGACAGGGTGGTTACACTGAAGCTTTCTTT. The rearrangement links TRBV6-5 to TRBJ1-1; TRBD1 matches 7 bases. The CDR3 contains 14 residues. J gave up 3 bases and V 5 bases, and 6 bases lay outside the gene matches. Germline CDR1 is MNHEY and CDR2 is SVGAGI.

This chain uses TRBV11-2 with TRBJ1-5; D not certain. The CDR3 contains 13 residues. V was cut by 1 base and J by 4 bases, with 5 bases left in between. Germline V CDR1 and CDR2: SGHAT, FQNNGV. In DNA, the CDR3 is TGTGCCAGCAGCTTAGGGGAAAATCAGCCCCAGCATTTT. The encoded protein is CASSLGENQPQHF.

This clone has a single count. The DNA is omitted, as the CDR3 cannot be located on it reliably, and the CDR3 follows TCRdb's listing. This chain links TRBV5-1 with TRBJ2-6; whether TRBD1, the table's D call, matches the DNA was not checked. The CDR3 has 18 amino acids, counting both end residues. Germline lookup yields CDR1 SGHRS and CDR2 YFSETQ. Here the CDR3 reads CASSFVGQGASGANVLTF.

The sample holds one count of this clone. The chain is built from TRBV6-5 and TRBJ1-1, with a weak D call TRBD1 (5 bases). V was shortened by 6 bases and J by 8 bases, with 16 bases between the two germline ends. This CDR3 contains 13 residues. Germline V gene sequence: CDR1 MNHEY, CDR2 SVGAGI. The CDR3 protein is CASSLFLDREAFF. The CDR3 coding sequence is TGTGCCAGCAGCCTCTTCCTCGACAGAGAAGCTTTCTTT.

The chain couples TRBV18 to TRBJ1-4; no clear D gene. This CDR3 is 16 amino acids long. V was trimmed by 2 bases and J by 0 bases, leaving 10 bases between them. Germline V gives CDR1 KGHSH, CDR2 LQKENI. CDR3 DNA sequence: TGTGCCAGCTCACCAAGCACGGGTTCAACTAATGAAAAACTGTTTTTT. It specifies CASSPSTGSTNEKLFF.

The CDR3 coding sequence is TGTGCCAGCAGTCTTATAATATCGGTTGAGCAGTTCTTC. As protein: CASSLIISVEQFF. The chain joins TRBV12-3 or TRBV12-4 to TRBJ2-1, with unresolved D. V was clipped by 5 bases and J by 9 bases, with 14 bases between them. CDR3 length: 13 amino acids.

The chain uses TRBV19 and TRBJ1-3; D might be TRBD1 (5 bases). The CDR3 contains 12 residues. The V gene's germline CDR1 is LNHDA and CDR2 SQIVND (reference sequence). Trimming left V 7 bases short and J 1 base short, with 5 bases between. CDR3 bases: TGTGCCAGTACAGGGTCTGGAAACACCATATATTTT. It yields the protein CASTGSGNTIYF.

This clone occurred a few times. CDR3 DNA sequence: TGCGCCAGCAGCTGGGGGACAGCCAACACTGAAGCTTTCTTT. Residues: CASSWGTANTEAFF. The chain has TRBV5-1 and TRBJ1-1; 7 nucleotides line up with TRBD1. This CDR3 spans 14 amino acids. Germline V gene lookup returns CDR1 SGHRS and CDR2 YFSETQ. J lost 2 bases, V lost 3 bases, and 4 bases had no gene match.

The genes are TRBV19 and TRBJ1-1; 7 bases line up with TRBD1. Trimming took 0 bases from V and 1 from J; bases not matched to a gene: 8. CDR1 LNHDA and CDR2 SQIVND come from the germline V gene (reference sequence). CDR3 length equals 17 residues. Here the CDR3 DNA reads TGTGCCAGTAGTATAGATCGGCGGTGGACAGGGAACACTGAAGCTTTCTTT. Amino acids: CASSIDRRWTGNTEAFF.